The sequence of this TCR beta chain was determined in a study of blood T cell repertoires in COVID-19. Across the whole study: Spain, Italy and the United States supplied samples that represented acute and convalescent COVID-19. T cells, B-cell-depleted T cells, or PBMCs provided the cDNA or gDNA that served as material.

Original analysis: Reference gene primer amplification yielded estimated nucleated cell counts. Assay: immunoSEQ multiplex PCR; the TCRdb copy retains only in-frame clones and omits some. The V and J calls and clone size were taken over from that table, and D and trimming were inferred from the DNA. The sample lists about 220,000 clones; 75% to 85% were seen once. Germline V gene data show CDR1 as WNHNN and CDR2 as SYGVQD (reference sequence). There are 11 residues in the CDR3. The germline V and J ends were trimmed by 4 bases and 2 bases, with 3 bases remaining between them. The Seattle patients joined while their infection was active and were tracked longitudinally afterward.

The chain uses TRBV10-1 and TRBJ2-7, with D unresolved. The source of this sequence is a woman aged 70-85 years with COVID-19, enrolled during active disease. Sequencing was carried out using peripheral blood. CDR3: CASSGAYEQYF. The CDR3 coding sequence is TGCGCCAGCAGTGGCGCCTACGAGCAGTACTTC.